This section outlines one TCR beta chain sequence together with its context. The antigen is not known. CDR1 is SGHDN and CDR2 is FVKESK in the germline V gene. This CDR3 has 12 amino acids. The germline V and J ends were trimmed by 1 base and 7 bases, with 5 bases remaining between them. This sample was included in a study of cytomegalovirus exposure and HLA in healthy donors. The PCR had 60 Vbeta and 13 Jbeta primers. Clones were read by immunoSEQ multiplex PCR, and TCRdb kept only the in-frame ones, dropping some. The data contain 200,000 to 250,000 clones, 70% to 85% of them singletons. General study results and limits: It was reported that the classifier diagnosed cytomegalovirus status with high specificity and sensitivity in both the original and validation cohorts. There were several of the most significant clusters that appeared linked to common viral pathogens in a later analysis. Later analysis found that TCR beta chains associated with HLA were more clonally expanded than other, equally common chains.

Sequenced input: PBMCs. The rearrangement links TRBV14 to TRBJ2-4; weak D call: TRBD2 (5 bases). The sequence was obtained from a woman in her thirties or forties in good health and CMV-seronegative. The CDR3 sequence is CASSQGGNIQYF. CDR3 sequence (DNA): TGTGCCAGCAGCCAAGGAGGGAACATTCAGTACTTC.